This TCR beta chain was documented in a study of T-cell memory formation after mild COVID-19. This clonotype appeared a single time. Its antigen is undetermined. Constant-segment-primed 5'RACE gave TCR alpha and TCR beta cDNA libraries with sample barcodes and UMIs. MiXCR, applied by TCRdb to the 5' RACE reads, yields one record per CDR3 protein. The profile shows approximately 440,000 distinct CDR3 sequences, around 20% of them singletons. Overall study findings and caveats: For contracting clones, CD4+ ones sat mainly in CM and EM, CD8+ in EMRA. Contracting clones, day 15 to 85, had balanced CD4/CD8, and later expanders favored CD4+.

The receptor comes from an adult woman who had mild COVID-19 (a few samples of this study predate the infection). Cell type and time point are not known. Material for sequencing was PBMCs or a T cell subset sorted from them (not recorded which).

The CDR3 DNA sequence: TGCGCCAGCAGCCGAATACAGGGCTTGAATGAAAAACTGTTTTTT. Translated: CASSRIQGLNEKLFF. The V call is TRBV5-1, the J call TRBJ1-4; D is perhaps TRBD1 (6 bases). This CDR3 is built from 15 residues. V was pared by 4 bases and J by 5 bases, with 15 bases between. Per the germline V gene, CDR1 is SGHRS and CDR2 is YFSETQ.